These 18 T cell receptor beta chains came from one sample sequenced in a study of control samples from healthy donors and cancer patients. The data were produced by immunoSEQ multiplex PCR, yet TCRdb's version contains in-frame clones alone and is incomplete. Of tens of thousands of clones listed, approximately 87% are singletons. Sample: blood. Receptor source: a man between 60 and 70 years old in good health.

This clone was picked up one time. The rearrangement links TRBV5-4 to TRBJ2-2; D unclear. Germline-derived CDR1 and CDR2 are SGHNT and YYREEE (reference sequence). V was clipped by 6 bases and J by 0 bases, with 15 bases between them. This CDR3 has 16 amino acids. CDR3 amino acids: CASNLRAVANTGELFF. Here the CDR3 DNA reads TGTGCCAGCAACCTCCGGGCAGTCGCGAACACCGGGGAGCTGTTTTTT.

The chain carries TRBV11-2 and TRBJ2-3, with TRBD1 matching 7 bases. This CDR3 has 15 residues. Trimming at V came to 4 bases and at J to 4 bases, leaving 8 bases not matched to a gene. Germline V lookup: CDR1 SGHAT, CDR2 FQNNGV. The CDR3 nucleotides read TGTGCCAGCAGCTCAGACAGGGATGGTGCAGATACGCAGTATTTT. Encoded protein: CASSSDRDGADTQYF.

V usage is TRBV7-9 and J usage is TRBJ2-2; D unclear. The CDR3 loop spans 15 amino acids. Germline V lookup: CDR1 SEHNR, CDR2 FQNEAQ (reference sequence). V shed 5 bases and J shed 0 bases, with 10 bases lying between them. CDR3 loop: CASSGQATNTGELFF. In DNA form, the CDR3 reads TGTGCCAGCAGCGGCCAGGCTACGAACACCGGGGAGCTGTTTTTT.

The chain has TRBV2 and TRBJ2-7; D is unresolved. V dropped 3 bases and J dropped 0 bases, with 3 bases sitting between them. The CDR3 consists of 12 residues. CDR1 is SNHLY and CDR2 is FYNNEI in the germline V gene. This CDR3 is CASSDSSYEQYF. In nucleotides, the CDR3 is TGTGCCAGCAGTGACAGCTCCTACGAGCAGTACTTC.

V is TRBV3-1 (or the pseudogene TRBV3-2) and J is TRBJ2-1, with 13 positions matching TRBD2. V was pared by 2 bases and J by 8 bases, with 6 bases of the junction left unmatched. CDR1 LGHDT and CDR2 YNNKEL come from the germline V gene (reference sequence). The CDR3 runs to 16 residues. CDR3 bases: TGTGCCAGCAGCCAAAGACTAGCGGGGGGTGGATATGAGCAGTTCTTC. This gives the protein CASSQRLAGGGYEQFF.

The gene calls are TRBV18 and TRBJ1-1, with a tentative D call TRBD1 (6 bases). Trimming removed 2 bases at V and 9 bases at J, with 10 bases between. The CDR3 runs to 12 residues. Per germline, CDR1 KGHSH and CDR2 LQKENI. CDR3 nucleotide sequence: TGTGCCAGCTCACCAGAGGGGGGGAAAGCTTTCTTT. Its translation: CASSPEGGKAFF.

The chain recombines TRBV6-1 with TRBJ2-3; D gene ambiguous. Trimming stripped 0 bases from V and 1 base from J, with 11 bases between. From germline, CDR1 is MNHNS and CDR2 SASEGT. CDR3 length equals 16 residues. The CDR3 region has the DNA TGTGCCAGCAGTGAAGCCCCGGGCCCGGGCACAGATACGCAGTATTTT. Translating it yields CASSEAPGPGTDTQYF.

This clone was counted a few times. The chain couples TRBV30 to TRBJ1-5; D uncertain. V dropped 1 base and J dropped 0 bases, with 4 bases sitting between them. Germline V CDR1 and CDR2: GTSNPN, SVGIG (reference sequence). The CDR3 sequence is 13 residues long. CDR3 DNA: TGTGCCTGGAGTGCGCGTAGCAATCAGCCCCAGCATTTT. Amino acid sequence: CAWSARSNQPQHF.

The V call is TRBV9, the J call TRBJ1-2, with D uncertain. Germline assignment: CDR1 SGDLS and CDR2 YYNGEE. CDR3 length: 17 residues. V was clipped by 3 bases and J by 2 bases, with 20 bases between them. CDR3 sequence reads: CASSGTINQQMNYGYTF. As DNA, the CDR3 is TGTGCCAGCAGCGGAACCATTAATCAACAGATGAACTATGGCTACACCTTC.

The chain employs TRBV7-2 and TRBJ1-2, with a tentative D call TRBD1 (6 bases). The germline CDR1 and CDR2 sequences are SGHTA and FQGNSA. This CDR3 has 15 amino acids. Trimming left V 5 bases short and J 0 bases short, with 13 bases between. The CDR3 nucleotides are TGTGCCAGCAGCCCCTGGCAGGGGACTAACTATGGCTACACCTTC. Protein: CASSPWQGTNYGYTF.

The CDR3 sequence is CARIDRNTEAFF. DNA of the CDR3: TGCGCCAGAATAGACAGGAACACTGAAGCTTTCTTT. The rearrangement uses TRBV10-1 and TRBJ1-1; D might be TRBD1 (5 bases). The CDR3 totals 12 residues. Deletions cut 9 bases from V and 1 base from J, with 9 bases between. Germline V gene data show CDR1 as WNHNN and CDR2 as SYGVQD (reference sequence).

The genes are TRBV7-9 and TRBJ2-7, with 10 bases identical to TRBD1. V shed 5 bases and J 1 base; nucleotides not matched to a gene: 11. The CDR3 has 17 amino acids. CDR1 and CDR2 (germline): SEHNR, FQNEAQ (reference sequence). The CDR3 DNA reads as TGTGCCAGCAGCCCGCTCAGGGGGACAGGGGTATCCTACGAGCAGTACTTC. It codes for CASSPLRGTGVSYEQYF.

This chain joins TRBV19 and TRBJ1-2; D is unclear. Germline V gene data show CDR1 as LNHDA and CDR2 as SQIVND (reference sequence). V lost 5 bases to trimming and J lost 2 bases, with 15 bases between them. This CDR3 comprises 15 residues. As DNA, the CDR3 is TGTGCCAGTAGTTTAGGTCCGGGAGGCAACTATGGCTACACCTTC. The encoded protein is CASSLGPGGNYGYTF.

The chain is built from TRBV29-1 and TRBJ1-1, with D perhaps matching TRBD1 (5 bases). In germline, CDR1 is SQVTM, CDR2 ANQGSEA. This CDR3 is built from 13 residues. The V gene lost 7 bases and the J gene lost 9 bases, with 21 bases spanning the gap. CDR3 sequence: CSAAGQGGPKAFF. The CDR3 DNA is TGCAGCGCGGCTGGGCAGGGTGGCCCCAAAGCTTTCTTT.

The chain links TRBV6-5 to TRBJ2-3, with 9 bases identical to TRBD2. The J segment lost 2 bases and the V segment lost 6 bases, leaving 6 bases of the junction unmatched. Germline CDR1 reads MNHEY; CDR2 reads SVGAGI. This CDR3 has 15 residues. For the CDR3, the DNA is TGTGCCAGCAGATCTAGCGGGACCTCCACAGATACGCAGTATTTT. It translates to CASRSSGTSTDTQYF.

The rearrangement links TRBV14 to TRBJ2-1, with D maybe TRBD1 (6 bases). Germline CDR1 and CDR2: SGHDN and FVKESK. The CDR3 consists of 15 residues. Trimming stripped 4 bases from V and 6 bases from J, with 16 bases between. CDR3 amino acids: CASSPATGWGNEQFF. CDR3 DNA: TGTGCCAGCAGCCCAGCGACAGGTTGGGGCAATGAGCAGTTCTTC.

This clone was seen just once. The chain carries TRBV19 and TRBJ1-1; D unresolved. Trimming took 1 base from V and 1 from J, leaving 10 bases between them. Germline loops: CDR1 LNHDA, CDR2 SQIVND (reference sequence). The CDR3 has 15 residues. CDR3 nucleotide sequence: TGTGCCAGTAGTATAGTGCACAAACCGAACACTGAAGCTTTCTTT. This sequence encodes CASSIVHKPNTEAFF.

This clone was recorded only once. V and J are TRBV6-6 and TRBJ1-5; TRBD1 aligns across 7 bases. With 2 bases clipped from V and 4 bases from J, the junction kept 5 bases outside the gene matches. Germline V gene data show CDR1 as MNHNY and CDR2 as SVGAGI (reference sequence). The CDR3 length is 15 residues. The DNA of the CDR3 is TGTGCCAGCAGTTACCCCGGGACAGCTAATCAGCCCCAGCATTTT. Translating it yields CASSYPGTANQPQHF.